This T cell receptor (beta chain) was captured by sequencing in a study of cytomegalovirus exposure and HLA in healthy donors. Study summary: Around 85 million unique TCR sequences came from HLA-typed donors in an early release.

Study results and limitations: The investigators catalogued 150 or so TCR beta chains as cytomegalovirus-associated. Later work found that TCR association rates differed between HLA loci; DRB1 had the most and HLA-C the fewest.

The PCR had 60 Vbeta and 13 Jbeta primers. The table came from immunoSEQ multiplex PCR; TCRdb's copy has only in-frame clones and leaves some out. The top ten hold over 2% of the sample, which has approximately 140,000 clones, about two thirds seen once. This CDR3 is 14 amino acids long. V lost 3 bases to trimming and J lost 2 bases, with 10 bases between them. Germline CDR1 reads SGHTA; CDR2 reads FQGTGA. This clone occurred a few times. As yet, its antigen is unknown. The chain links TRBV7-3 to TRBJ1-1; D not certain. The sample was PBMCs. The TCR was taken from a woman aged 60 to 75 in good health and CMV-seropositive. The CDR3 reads CASSLFEGNTEAFF. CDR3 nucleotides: TGTGCCAGCAGCTTGTTCGAGGGCAACACTGAAGCTTTCTTT.